The rows below give T cell receptor beta chains drawn from one sample of a study of T cell changes during pregnancy in multiple sclerosis. Sequencing was performed with immunoSEQ multiplex PCR; in TCRdb, only in-frame clones are kept and a portion is missing. The sample lists around 30,000 clones, around 93% seen once, with about 0.45% in the top ten. This specimen was CD4+ T cells from peripheral blood mononuclear cells, taken after pregnancy. These receptor sequences come from a female donor with multiple sclerosis, enrolled in a pregnancy study. The CDR3 runs from the conserved cysteine through the conserved F or W. A D gene is named only where the DNA matches it firmly. Expanded clones are given a class, and other clones once, few, many or no size at all.

abundance | v_gene | len | d_gene | CDR3aa
NA | TRBV6-5 | 15 | NA | CASSLNRETSYEQYF
NA | TRBV6-5 | 14 | TRBD1 | CASSRDRVFHEQYF
NA | TRBV7-2 | 19 | TRBD2 | CASSPRQLAGISGANVLTF
NA | TRBV19 | 14 | NA | CASSRGHGSYEQYF
NA | TRBV6-1 | 15 | NA | CASSEMTGINYGYTF
NA | TRBV5-1 | 14 | NA | CASSALQGGSEAFF
NA | TRBV5-1 | 15 | NA | CASSLEGSSYNEQFF
NA | TRBV7-2 | 15 | NA | CASSLLGDRTGELFF
NA | TRBV18 | 11 | NA | CASSPENEQFF
once | TRBV4-3 | 17 | TRBD1 | CASSQEVDQQGYQPQHF
NA | TRBV5-5 | 15 | NA | CASSLAAGLNTEAFF
NA | TRBV5-1 | 15 | NA | CASSLGASYNSPLHF
NA | TRBV5-1 | 15 | NA | CASSPGLDRQETQYF
NA | TRBV19 | 13 | NA | CATQGGATYEQYF
NA | TRBV7-2 | 12 | NA | CASSPLLAEAFF
NA | TRBV11-2 | 14 | TRBD1 | CASSMDRWSYEQYF
NA | TRBV18 | 13 | NA | CASSEQGAAEAFF
NA | TRBV11-3 | 13 | NA | CASSLGAEETQYF
NA | TRBV5-1 | 12 | NA | CASSSFSYEQYF
NA | TRBV6-6 | 16 | TRBD2 | CASSRAGTSGQETQYF
NA | TRBV6-5 | 14 | NA | CASSPTATNEKLFF
NA | TRBV19 | 12 | NA | CASTMGGYGYTF
once | TRBV6-6 | 14 | NA | CASSSLEQGIPQHF